This T cell receptor beta chain was obtained from a study of OX40 agonist ivuxolimab in advanced cancers. General study findings and limits: CD8+ T cells (on average) carried more expanded clones than CD4+ T cells. Both CD4+ and CD8+ T cell populations in blood had undergone clonal expansion by week 6 at 0.1 to 3.0 mg/kg. The antigens recognized by the expanded peripheral T cells, that is their antigen specificity, were not determined.

The data were produced by immunoSEQ multiplex PCR, yet TCRdb's version contains in-frame clones alone and is incomplete. The sample gives 12,000 to 15,000 clones, 60% to 85% of which show up once; about 15% is in the top ten. Concerning this clone: What it recognizes is unknown.

CDR3 length: 15 amino acids. Germline CDR1 is SGHVS and CDR2 is FQNEAQ. J gave up 0 bases and V 6 bases, and 6 bases lay outside the gene matches. Drawing of blood for sampling happened at baseline, at cycle 4 day 1, and at cycle 7 day 1. The sequence was collected from an adult with an advanced solid tumor such as melanoma, head and neck, liver or kidney cancer. The sample here was CD4+ or CD8+ T cells sorted from blood, taken in a trial of the OX40 agonist ivuxolimab. The chain is built from TRBV7-8 and TRBJ2-7; 9 bases line up with TRBD2. Written as DNA, the CDR3 is TGTGCCAGCAGTCTCAGCGGGGGGAGCTCCTACGAGCAGTACTTC. This encodes CASSLSGGSSYEQYF.